A single sample is the source of the 4 T cell receptor beta chains below, sequenced in a study of immune heterogeneity within non-small cell lung tumors (dated by TCRdb to 2017 to 2018). The TCR template was genomic DNA extracted from bulk tumor tissue, and roughly 600 ng of gDNA was amplified for each sample. Multiple biopsies per primary tumor were taken during surgery, spaced as far apart as possible within the tumor mass. Patients in the study cohort, which was described as untreated, were newly diagnosed NSCLC cases going through curative surgery. Instrument used: HiSeq X Ten. A multiplex PCR system amplified the TCR beta CDR3 region, with a first 10-cycle round using 32 V-gene forward and 13 J-gene reverse primers. In TCRdb, the public reads were trimmed at Q25 with fastp and aligned with MiXCR, with productive beta chains retained. Identical CDR3 protein sequences are pooled into one entry, listed with their most common genes and DNA. Across this sample there are 21,000 or so distinct CDR3 sequences, with around 30% seen only once. The top ten hold roughly 4.5% of the sample.

Sequencing was done on a sample of lung tumor tissue. All receptors come from a middle-aged man with non-small cell lung cancer.

This clonotype was seen many times. The V call is TRBV6-2 or TRBV6-3, the J call TRBJ1-5; tentative D call: TRBD1 (5 bases). Germline V gene sequence: CDR1 MNHEY, CDR2 SVGEGT. Between the trimmed V and J ends, which lost 10 bases and 2 bases, there was a span of 12 bases. This CDR3 has 13 amino acids. The CDR3 reads CATGGMGNQPQHF. In nucleotides, the CDR3 is TGTGCCACGGGGGGGATGGGCAATCAGCCCCAGCATTTT.

This clonotype came up a few times. V is TRBV6-5 and J is TRBJ2-1; TRBD2 agrees at 15 bases. Trimming cost V 6 bases and J 4 bases; bases outside gene matches: 4. This CDR3 contains 16 residues. Germline V lookup: CDR1 MNHEY, CDR2 SVGAGI. The chain's CDR3 is CASSRTSGGGYNEQFF. The CDR3 nucleotides read TGTGCCAGCAGCCGGACTAGCGGGGGGGGTTACAATGAGCAGTTCTTC.

Regarding this clonotype: This sequence may be a read error, since a much larger clone differs from it by one base. V usage is TRBV9 and J usage is TRBJ2-3, with 7 bases fitting TRBD2. CDR3 size: 15 residues. Per germline, CDR1 SGDLS and CDR2 YYNGEE. CDR3 in amino acids: CASSVGGSGTDRQYF. As DNA, the CDR3 is TGTGCCAGCAGCGTAGGCGGGAGTGGCACAGATAGGCAGTATTTT.

This clonotype has a count of ten or more. The chain couples TRBV6-4 to TRBJ1-1; 9 bases match TRBD1. V shed 4 bases, J shed 8 bases, and the junction held 5 bases outside the gene matches. Germline assignment: CDR1 MRHNA and CDR2 SNTAGT. The CDR3 spans 13 residues. The CDR3 DNA reads as TGTGCCAGCAGTGCTAACAGGGGGCAAGAAGCTTTCTTT. Translation: CASSANRGQEAFF.